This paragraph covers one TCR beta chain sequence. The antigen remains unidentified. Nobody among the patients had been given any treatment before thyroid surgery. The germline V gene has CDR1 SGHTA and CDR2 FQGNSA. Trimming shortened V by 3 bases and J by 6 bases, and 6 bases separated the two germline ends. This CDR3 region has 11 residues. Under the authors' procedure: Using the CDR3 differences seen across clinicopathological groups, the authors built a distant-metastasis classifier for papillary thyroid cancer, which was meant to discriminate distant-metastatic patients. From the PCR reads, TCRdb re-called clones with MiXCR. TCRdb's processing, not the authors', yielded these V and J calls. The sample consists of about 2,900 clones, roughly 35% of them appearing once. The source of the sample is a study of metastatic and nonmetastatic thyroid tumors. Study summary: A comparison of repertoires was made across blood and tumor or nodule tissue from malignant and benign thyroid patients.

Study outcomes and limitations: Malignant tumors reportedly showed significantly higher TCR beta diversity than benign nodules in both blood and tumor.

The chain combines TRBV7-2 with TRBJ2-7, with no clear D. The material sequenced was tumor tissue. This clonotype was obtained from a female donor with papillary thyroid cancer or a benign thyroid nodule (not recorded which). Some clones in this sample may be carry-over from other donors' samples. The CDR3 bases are TGTGCCAGCAGCTTTTTGAGCGAGCAGTACTTC. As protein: CASSFLSEQYF.